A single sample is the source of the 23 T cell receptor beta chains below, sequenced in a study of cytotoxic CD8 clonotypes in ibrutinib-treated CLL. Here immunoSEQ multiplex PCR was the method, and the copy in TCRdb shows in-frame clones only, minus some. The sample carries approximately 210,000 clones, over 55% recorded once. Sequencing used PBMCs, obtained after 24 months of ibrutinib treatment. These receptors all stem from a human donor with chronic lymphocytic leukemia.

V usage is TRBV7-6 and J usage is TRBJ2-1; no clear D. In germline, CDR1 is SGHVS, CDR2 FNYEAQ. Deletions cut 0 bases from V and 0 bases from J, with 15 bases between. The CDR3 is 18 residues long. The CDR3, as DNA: TGTGCCAGCAGCTTAGCCCAGGACCCGATAAGCTCCTACAATGAGCAGTTCTTC. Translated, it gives CASSLAQDPISSYNEQFF.

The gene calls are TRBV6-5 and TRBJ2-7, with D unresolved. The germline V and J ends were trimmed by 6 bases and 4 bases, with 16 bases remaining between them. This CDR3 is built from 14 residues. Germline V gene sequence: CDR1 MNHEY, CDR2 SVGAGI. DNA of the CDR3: TGTGCCAGCAGGAAAGACGAAGGGTTTTACGAGCAGTACTTC. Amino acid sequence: CASRKDEGFYEQYF.

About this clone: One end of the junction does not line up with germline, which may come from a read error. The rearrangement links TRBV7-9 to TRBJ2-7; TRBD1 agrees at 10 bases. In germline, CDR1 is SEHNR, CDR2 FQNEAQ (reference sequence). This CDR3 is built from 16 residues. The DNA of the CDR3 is TGTGCCAGCAGCGTAGCCTGGGGACAGGGGAACTACGAGCAGTACTTC. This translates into CASSVAWGQGNYEQYF.

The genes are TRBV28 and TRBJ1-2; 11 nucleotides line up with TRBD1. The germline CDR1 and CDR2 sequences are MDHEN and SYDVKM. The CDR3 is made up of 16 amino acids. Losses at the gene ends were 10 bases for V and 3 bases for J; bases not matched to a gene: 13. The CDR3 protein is CATATMGQGVDYGYTF. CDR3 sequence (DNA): TGTGCCACTGCAACGATGGGACAGGGGGTCGACTATGGCTACACCTTC.

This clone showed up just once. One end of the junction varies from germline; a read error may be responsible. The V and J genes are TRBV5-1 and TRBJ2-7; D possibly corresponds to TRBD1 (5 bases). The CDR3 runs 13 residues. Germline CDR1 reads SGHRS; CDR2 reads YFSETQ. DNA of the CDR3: TGCGCCAGCCGAAGTGACAGCTCCAACGAGCAGTACTTC. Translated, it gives CASRSDSSNEQYF.

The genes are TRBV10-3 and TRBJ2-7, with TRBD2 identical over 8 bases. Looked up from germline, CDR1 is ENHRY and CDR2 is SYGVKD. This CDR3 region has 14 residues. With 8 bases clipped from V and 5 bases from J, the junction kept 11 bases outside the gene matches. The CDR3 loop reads CAIRTPGGGDEQYF. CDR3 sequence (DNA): TGTGCCATCCGAACCCCGGGGGGGGGTGACGAGCAGTACTTC.

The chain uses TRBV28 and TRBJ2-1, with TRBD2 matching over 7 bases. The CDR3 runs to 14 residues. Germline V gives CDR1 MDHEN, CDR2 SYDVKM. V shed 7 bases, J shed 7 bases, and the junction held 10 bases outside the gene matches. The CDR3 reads CASKPSGTTNEQFF. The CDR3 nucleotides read TGTGCCAGCAAACCCAGCGGGACTACAAATGAGCAGTTCTTC.

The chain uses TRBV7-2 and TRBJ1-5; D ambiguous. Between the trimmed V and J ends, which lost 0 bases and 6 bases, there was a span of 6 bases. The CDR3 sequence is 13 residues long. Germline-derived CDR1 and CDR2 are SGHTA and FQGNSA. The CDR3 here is CASSLAPRQPQHF. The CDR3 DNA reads TGTGCCAGCAGCTTAGCCCCCCGTCAGCCCCAGCATTTT.

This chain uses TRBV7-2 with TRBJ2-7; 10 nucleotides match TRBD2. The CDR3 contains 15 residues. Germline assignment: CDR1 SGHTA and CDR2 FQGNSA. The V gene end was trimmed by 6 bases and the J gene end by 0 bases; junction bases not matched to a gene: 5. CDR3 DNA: TGTGCCAGCAGACACACTAGCGGGACCTCCTACGAGCAGTACTTC. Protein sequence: CASRHTSGTSYEQYF.

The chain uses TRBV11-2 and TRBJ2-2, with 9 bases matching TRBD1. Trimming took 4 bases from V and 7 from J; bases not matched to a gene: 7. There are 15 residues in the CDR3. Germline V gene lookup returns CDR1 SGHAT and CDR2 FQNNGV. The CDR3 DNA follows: TGTGCCAGCAGCTCTATGGACAGGGGAGGCGGGGAGCTGTTTTTT. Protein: CASSSMDRGGGELFF.

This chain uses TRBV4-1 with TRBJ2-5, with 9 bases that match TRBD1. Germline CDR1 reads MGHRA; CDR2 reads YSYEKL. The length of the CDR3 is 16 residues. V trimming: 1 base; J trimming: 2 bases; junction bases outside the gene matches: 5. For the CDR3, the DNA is TGCGCCAGCAGCCAAGGGGGACAGGGTGGACAAGAGACCCAGTACTTC. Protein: CASSQGGQGGQETQYF.

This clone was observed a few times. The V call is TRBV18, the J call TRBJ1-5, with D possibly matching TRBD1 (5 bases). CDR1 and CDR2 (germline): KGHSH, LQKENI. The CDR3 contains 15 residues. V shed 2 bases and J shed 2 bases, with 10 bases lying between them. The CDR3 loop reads CASSPSEGGNQPQHF. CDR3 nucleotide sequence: TGTGCCAGCTCACCATCTGAAGGGGGCAATCAGCCCCAGCATTTT.

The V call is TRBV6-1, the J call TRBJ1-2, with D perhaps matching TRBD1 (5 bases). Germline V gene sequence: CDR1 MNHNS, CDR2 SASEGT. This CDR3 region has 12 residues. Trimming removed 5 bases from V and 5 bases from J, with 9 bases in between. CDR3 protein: CASSPRQYGYTF. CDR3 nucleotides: TGTGCCAGCAGTCCTAGACAGTATGGCTACACCTTC.

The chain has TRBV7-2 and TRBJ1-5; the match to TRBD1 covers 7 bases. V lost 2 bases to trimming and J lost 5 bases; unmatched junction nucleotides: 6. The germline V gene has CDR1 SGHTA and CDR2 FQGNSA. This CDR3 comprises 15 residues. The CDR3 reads CASSLSPGGYQPQHF. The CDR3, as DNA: TGTGCCAGCAGCTTAAGTCCAGGGGGTTATCAGCCCCAGCATTTT.

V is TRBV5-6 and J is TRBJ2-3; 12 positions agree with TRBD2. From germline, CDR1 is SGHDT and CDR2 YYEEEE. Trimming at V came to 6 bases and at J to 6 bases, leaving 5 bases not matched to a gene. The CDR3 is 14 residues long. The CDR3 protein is CASNAGTSGDTQYF. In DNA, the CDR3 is TGTGCCAGCAATGCCGGGACTAGCGGGGATACGCAGTATTTT. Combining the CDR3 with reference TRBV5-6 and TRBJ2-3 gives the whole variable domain DAGVTQSPTHLIKTRGQQVTLRCSPKSGHDTVSWYQQALGQGPQFIFQYYEEEERQRGNFPDRFSGHQFPNYSSELNVNALLLGDSALYLCASNAGTSGDTQYFGPGTRLTVL.

CDR3: CASSPGTGAPYEQYF. In DNA, the CDR3 is TGTGCCAGCAGCCCTGGGACAGGGGCTCCGTACGAGCAGTACTTC. The chain carries TRBV5-4 and TRBJ2-7, with 10 bases that match TRBD1. The CDR3 covers 15 residues. Germline CDR1 is SGHNT and CDR2 is YYREEE (reference sequence). Trimming took 4 bases from V and 4 from J; bases not matched to a gene: 8.

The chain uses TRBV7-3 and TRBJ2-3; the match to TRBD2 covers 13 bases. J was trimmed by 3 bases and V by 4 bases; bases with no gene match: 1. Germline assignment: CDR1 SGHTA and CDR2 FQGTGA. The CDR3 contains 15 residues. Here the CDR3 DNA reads TGTGCCAGCAGCTCGACTAGCGGGAGGACAGATACGCAGTATTTT. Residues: CASSSTSGRTDTQYF.

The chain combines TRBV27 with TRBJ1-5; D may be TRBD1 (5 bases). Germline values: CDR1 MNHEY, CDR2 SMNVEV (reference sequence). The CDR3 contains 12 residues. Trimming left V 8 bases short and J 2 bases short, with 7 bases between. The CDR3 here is CASQGGNQPQHF. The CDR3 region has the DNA TGTGCCAGCCAGGGCGGCAATCAGCCCCAGCATTTT.

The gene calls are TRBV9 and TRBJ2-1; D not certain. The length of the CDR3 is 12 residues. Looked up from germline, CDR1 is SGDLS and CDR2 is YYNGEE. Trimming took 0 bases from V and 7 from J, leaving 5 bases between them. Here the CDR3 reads CASSVDGNEQFF. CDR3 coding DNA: TGTGCCAGCAGCGTAGATGGGAATGAGCAGTTCTTC.

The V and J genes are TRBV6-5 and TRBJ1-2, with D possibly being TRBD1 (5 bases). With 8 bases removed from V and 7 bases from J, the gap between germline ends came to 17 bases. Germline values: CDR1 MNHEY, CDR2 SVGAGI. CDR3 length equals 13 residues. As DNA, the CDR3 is TGTGCCAGCGCCGACAGAGAAATAGGTGGCTACACCTTC. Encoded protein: CASADREIGGYTF.

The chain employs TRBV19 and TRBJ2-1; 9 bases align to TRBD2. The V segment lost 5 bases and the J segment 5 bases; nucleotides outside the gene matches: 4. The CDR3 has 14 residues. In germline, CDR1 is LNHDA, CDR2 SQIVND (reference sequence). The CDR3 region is CASSELAGHNEQFF. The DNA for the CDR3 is TGTGCCAGTAGTGAGCTAGCGGGACACAATGAGCAGTTCTTC.

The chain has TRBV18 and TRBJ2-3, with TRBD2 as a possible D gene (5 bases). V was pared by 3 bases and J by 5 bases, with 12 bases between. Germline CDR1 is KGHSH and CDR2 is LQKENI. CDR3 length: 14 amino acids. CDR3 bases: TGTGCCAGCTCACCTCGAGCGGAATTAGATACGCAGTATTTT. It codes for CASSPRAELDTQYF.

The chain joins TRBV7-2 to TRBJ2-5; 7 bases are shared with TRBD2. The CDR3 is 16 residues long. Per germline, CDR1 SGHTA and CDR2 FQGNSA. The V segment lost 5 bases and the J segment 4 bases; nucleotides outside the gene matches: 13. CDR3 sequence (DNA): TGTGCCAGCAGCCCCCGGCGAGCGGGAAGAATAGAGACCCAGTACTTC. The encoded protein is CASSPRRAGRIETQYF.